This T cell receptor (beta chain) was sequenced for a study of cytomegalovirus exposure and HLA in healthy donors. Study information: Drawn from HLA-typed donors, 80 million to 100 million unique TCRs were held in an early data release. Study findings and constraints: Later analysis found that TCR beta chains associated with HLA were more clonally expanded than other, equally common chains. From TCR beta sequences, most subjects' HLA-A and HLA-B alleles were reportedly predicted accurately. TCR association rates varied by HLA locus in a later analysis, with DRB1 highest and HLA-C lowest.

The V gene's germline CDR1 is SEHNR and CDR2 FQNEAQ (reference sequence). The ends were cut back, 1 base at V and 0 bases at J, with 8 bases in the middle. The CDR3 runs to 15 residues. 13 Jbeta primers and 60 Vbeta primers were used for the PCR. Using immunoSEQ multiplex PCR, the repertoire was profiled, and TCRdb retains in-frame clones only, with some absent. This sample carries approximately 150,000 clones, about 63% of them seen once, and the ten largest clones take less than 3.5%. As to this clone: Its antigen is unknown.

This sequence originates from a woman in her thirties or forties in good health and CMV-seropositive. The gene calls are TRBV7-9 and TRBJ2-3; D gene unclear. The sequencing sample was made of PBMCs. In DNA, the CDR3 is TGTGCCAGCAGCTTAGGTTTACATAGCACAGATACGCAGTATTTT. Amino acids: CASSLGLHSTDTQYF.